Sequencing of this T cell receptor beta chain was carried out in a study of blood T cell repertoires in COVID-19. Study-level information: Samples taken during acute and convalescent COVID-19 were collected in the United States, Italy and Spain. Nucleic acid was either cDNA or gDNA, and it came from T cells, B-cell-depleted T cells, or PBMCs.

The CDR3 runs to 15 residues. The J segment lost 8 bases and the V segment lost 3 bases, leaving 10 bases of the junction unmatched. The germline CDR1 and CDR2 sequences are MNHEY and SVGEGT. Original methodology: Estimated nucleated cell counts came from reference gene primer amplification. Here immunoSEQ multiplex PCR was the method, and the copy in TCRdb shows in-frame clones only, minus some. V and J calls and clone size are given by that table; D and trimming were obtained from the DNA. The sample lists tens of thousands of clones; 90% to 95% were seen once. V gene TRBV6-2 or TRBV6-3 combines with J gene TRBJ2-1, with 7 bases identical to TRBD2. The sample taken for sequencing was peripheral blood. This TCR derives from a woman between 45 and 65 years old in a cohort sampled during active COVID-19. CDR3 amino acids: CASSYLAGDRDEQFF. The CDR3 DNA follows: TGTGCCAGCAGTTATCTGGCGGGAGATCGGGATGAGCAGTTCTTC.